This T cell receptor (beta chain) stems from a study of cytomegalovirus exposure and HLA in healthy donors. Between the trimmed V and J ends, which lost 5 bases and 2 bases, there was a span of 10 bases. The V gene's germline CDR1 is LNHNV and CDR2 YYDKDF (reference sequence). This CDR3 comprises 13 residues. PCR involved 60 Vbeta and 13 Jbeta primers. Sequencing was performed with immunoSEQ multiplex PCR; in TCRdb, only in-frame clones are kept and a portion is missing. The data contain approximately 120,000 clones, 70% to 85% of them seen just once; the ten biggest clones take up around 9.9%. This TCR came from a man aged 35 to 55 in good health and CMV-seropositive. V is TRBV15 and J is TRBJ2-7, with D uncertain. The sequenced sample consisted of PBMCs. CDR3 nucleotide sequence: TGTGCCACCAGCCGTCGCGGAGCCTACGAGCAGTACTTC. It translates to CATSRRGAYEQYF.